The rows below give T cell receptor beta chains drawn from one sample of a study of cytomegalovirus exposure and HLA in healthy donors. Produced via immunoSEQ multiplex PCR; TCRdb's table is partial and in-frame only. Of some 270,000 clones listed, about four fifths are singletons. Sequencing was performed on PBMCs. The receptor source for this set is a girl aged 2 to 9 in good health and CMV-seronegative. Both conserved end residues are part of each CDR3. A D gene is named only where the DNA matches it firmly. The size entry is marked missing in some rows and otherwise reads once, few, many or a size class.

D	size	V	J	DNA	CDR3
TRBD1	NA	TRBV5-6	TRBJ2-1	TGTGCCAGCAGCTTGGAAGGACAGGGGGGTCGTGAGCAGTTCTTC	CASSLEGQGGREQFF
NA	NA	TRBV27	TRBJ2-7	TGTGCCAGCAGTTTTTGGGGGCGCGAGCAGTACTTC	CASSFWGREQYF
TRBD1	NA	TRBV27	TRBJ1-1	TGTGCCAGCAGTGGTTTATACAGGGGAAACACTGAAGCTTTCTTT	CASSGLYRGNTEAFF
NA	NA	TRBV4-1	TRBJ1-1	TGCGCCAGCAGCCACAGGGAGGGGCTTTTGAACACTGAAGCTTTCTTT	CASSHREGLLNTEAFF
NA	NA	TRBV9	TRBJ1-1	TGTGCCAGCAGCCTAGACACGATGAACACTGAAGCTTTCTTT	CASSLDTMNTEAFF
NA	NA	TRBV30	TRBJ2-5	TGTGCCTGGAGGAGGATCTTTCAAGAGACCCAGTACTTC	CAWRRIFQETQYF
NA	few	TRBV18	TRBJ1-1	TGTGCCAGCTCACCTGGCCGAACGAACACTGAAGCTTTCTTT	CASSPGRTNTEAFF
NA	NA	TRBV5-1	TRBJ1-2	TGCGCCAGCAGCTTGGCCAGTTTTCCCCCTGGCTACACCTTC	CASSLASFPPGYTF
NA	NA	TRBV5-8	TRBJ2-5	TGTGCCAGCAGCTCTTGGCCGTACCAAGAGACCCAGTACTTC	CASSSWPYQETQYF
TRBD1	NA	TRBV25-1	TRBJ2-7	TGTGCCAGCACCGGGACAGCCTTTGACGAGCAGTACTTC	CASTGTAFDEQYF
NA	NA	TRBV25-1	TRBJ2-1	TGTGCCAGCAGTGAGGGGTGGGGGGGCCGCTATGAGCAGTTCTTC	CASSEGWGGRYEQFF
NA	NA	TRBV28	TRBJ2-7	TGTGCCAGCAGTGAGACAGGCCTCCCATCTTACGAGCAGTACTTC	CASSETGLPSYEQYF
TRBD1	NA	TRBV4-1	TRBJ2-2	TGCGCCAGCAGCCAAGTTACAGGGGGTGTGAACACCGGGGAGCTGTTTTTT	CASSQVTGGVNTGELFF
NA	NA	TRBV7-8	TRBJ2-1	TGTGCCAGCAGCTTGTTTGAGGCGTATGAGCAGTTCTTC	CASSLFEAYEQFF
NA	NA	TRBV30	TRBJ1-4	TGTGCCTGGAACCCGGGACTCCTTAACGAAAAACTGTTTTTT	CAWNPGLLNEKLFF
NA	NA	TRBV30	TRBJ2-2	TGTGCCTGGGGTGCGTGGACACCGGGCACCGGGGAGCTGTTTTTT	CAWGAWTPGTGELFF
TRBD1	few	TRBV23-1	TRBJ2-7	TGCGCCAGCAGTCACCTCTCCTTTCCGGGACAGGGTCTGTACGAGCAGTACTTC	CASSHLSFPGQGLYEQYF
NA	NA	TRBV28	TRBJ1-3	TGTGCCAGCAGTTTACCACAAAGCTCTGGAAACACCATATATTTT	CASSLPQSSGNTIYF
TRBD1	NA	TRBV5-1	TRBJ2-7	TGCGCCAGCAGCTCCTACAGGGGTAGCTCCTACGAGCAGTACTTC	CASSSYRGSSYEQYF
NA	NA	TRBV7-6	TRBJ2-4	TGTGCCAGCAGCTTAGCGGAGGCGGACATTCAGTACTTC	CASSLAEADIQYF
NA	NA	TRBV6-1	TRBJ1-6	TGTGCCAGCAGTGGGCGGCCCTATAATTCACCCCTCCACTTT	CASSGRPYNSPLHF
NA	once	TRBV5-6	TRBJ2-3	TGTGCCAGCAAAGGAGAGGCAGATACGCAGTATTTT	CASKGEADTQYF
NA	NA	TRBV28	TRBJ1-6	TGTGCCAGCAGTTCGTCTATTTACGGGGATAATTCACCCCTCCACTTT	CASSSSIYGDNSPLHF
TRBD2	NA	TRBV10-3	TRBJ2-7	TGTGCCATCAGTGCACGACCCGGGGGGACCTACGAGCAGTACTTC	CAISARPGGTYEQYF
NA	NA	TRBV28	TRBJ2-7	TGTGCCCGAGCAAGACTTAGCTACGAGCAGTACTTC	CARARLSYEQYF